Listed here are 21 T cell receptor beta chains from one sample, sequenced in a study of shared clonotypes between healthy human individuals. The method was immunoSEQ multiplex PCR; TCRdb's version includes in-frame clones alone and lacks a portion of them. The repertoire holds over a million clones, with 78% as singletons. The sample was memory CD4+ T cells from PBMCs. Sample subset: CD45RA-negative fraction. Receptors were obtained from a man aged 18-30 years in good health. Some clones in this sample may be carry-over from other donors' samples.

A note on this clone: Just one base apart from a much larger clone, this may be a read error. The CDR3 nucleotides are TGTGCCAGCAGCTTTTTAGAGACCCAGTACTTC. Translation gives CASSFLETQYF. The gene calls are TRBV7-6 and TRBJ2-5; D is undetermined. This CDR3 is 11 amino acids long. The ends were cut back, 3 bases at V and 4 bases at J, with 3 bases in the middle. CDR1 is SGHVS, CDR2 FNYEAQ, per germline.

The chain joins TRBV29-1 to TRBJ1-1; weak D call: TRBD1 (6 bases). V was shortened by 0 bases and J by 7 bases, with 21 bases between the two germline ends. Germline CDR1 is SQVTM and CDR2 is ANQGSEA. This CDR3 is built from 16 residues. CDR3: CSVEDGDLAGVSEAFF. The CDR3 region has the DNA TGCAGCGTTGAAGATGGCGATTTGGCAGGGGTGAGTGAAGCTTTCTTT.

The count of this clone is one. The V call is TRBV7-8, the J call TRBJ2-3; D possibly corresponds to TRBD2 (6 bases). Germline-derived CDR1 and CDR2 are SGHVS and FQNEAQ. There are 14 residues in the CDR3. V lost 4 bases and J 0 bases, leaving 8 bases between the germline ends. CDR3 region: CASSYSGSTDTQYF. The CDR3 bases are TGTGCCAGCAGCTACAGCGGGAGCACAGATACGCAGTATTTT.

This chain's CDR3 is CASSLTGFGRAFF. The CDR3 DNA reads TGTGCCAGCAGCTTGACAGGTTTTGGTAGGGCTTTCTTT. V gene TRBV5-4 combines with J gene TRBJ1-1; TRBD1 might be the D (5 bases). The CDR3 extends over 13 amino acids. The V and J ends lost 1 base and 11 bases respectively, with 15 bases between them. Germline V CDR1 and CDR2: SGHNT, YYREEE (reference sequence).

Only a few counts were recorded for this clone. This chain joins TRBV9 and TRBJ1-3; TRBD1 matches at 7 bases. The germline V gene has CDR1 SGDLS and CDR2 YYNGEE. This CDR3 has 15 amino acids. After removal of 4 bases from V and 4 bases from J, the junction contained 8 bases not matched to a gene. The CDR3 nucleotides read TGTGCCAGCAGCAAACAGGGGAATGGAGGAAACACCATATATTTT. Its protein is CASSKQGNGGNTIYF.

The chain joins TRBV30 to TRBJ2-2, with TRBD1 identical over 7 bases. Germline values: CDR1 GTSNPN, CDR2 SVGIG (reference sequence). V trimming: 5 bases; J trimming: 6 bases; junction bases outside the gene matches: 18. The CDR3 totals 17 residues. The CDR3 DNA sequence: TGTGCCTGGGGGGGCCACTTAAAAGACAGGGTATCCGGGGAGCTGTTTTTT. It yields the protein CAWGGHLKDRVSGELFF.

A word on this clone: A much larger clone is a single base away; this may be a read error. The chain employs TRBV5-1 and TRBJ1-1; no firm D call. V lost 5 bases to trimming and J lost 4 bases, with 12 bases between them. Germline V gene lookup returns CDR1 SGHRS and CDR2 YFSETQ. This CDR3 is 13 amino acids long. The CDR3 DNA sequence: TGCGCCAGCAGATCGGACGGGAGCACTGAAGCTTTCTTT. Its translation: CASRSDGSTEAFF.

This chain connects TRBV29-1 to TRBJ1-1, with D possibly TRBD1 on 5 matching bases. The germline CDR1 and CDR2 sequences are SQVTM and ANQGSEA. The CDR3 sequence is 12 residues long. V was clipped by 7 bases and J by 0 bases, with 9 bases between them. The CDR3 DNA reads TGCAGCGCCCGGGGGGTGAACACTGAAGCTTTCTTT. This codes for CSARGVNTEAFF. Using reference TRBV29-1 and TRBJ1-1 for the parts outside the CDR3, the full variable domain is SAVISQKPSRDICQRGTSLTIQCQVDSQVTMMFWYRQQPGQSLTLIATANQGSEATYESGFVIDKFPISRPNLTFSTLTVSNMSPEDSSIYLCSARGVNTEAFFGQGTRLTVV.

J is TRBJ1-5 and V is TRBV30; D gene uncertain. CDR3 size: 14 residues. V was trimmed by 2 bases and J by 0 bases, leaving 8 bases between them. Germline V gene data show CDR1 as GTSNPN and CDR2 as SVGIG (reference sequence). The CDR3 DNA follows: TGTGCCTGGAGTCTACTGCCTAGCAATCAGCCCCAGCATTTT. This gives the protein CAWSLLPSNQPQHF.

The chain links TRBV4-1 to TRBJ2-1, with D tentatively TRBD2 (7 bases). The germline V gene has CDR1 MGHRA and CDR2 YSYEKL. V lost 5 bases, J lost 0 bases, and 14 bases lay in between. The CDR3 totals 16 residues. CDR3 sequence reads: CASSGQRGNSYNEQFF. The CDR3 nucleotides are TGCGCCAGCAGCGGACAGCGGGGAAACTCCTACAATGAGCAGTTCTTC.

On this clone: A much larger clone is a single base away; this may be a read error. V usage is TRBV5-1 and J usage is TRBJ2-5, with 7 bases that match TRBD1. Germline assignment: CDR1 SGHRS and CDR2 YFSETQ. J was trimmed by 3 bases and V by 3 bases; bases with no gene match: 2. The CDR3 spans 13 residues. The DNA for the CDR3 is TGCGCCAGCAGCTGGGACAGAGAAGAGACCCAGTACTTC. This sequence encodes CASSWDREETQYF.

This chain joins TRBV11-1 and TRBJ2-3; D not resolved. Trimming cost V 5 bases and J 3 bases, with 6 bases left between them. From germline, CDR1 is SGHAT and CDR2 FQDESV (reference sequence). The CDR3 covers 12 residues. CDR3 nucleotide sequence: TGTGCCAGCAGCCCACATACAGATACGCAGTATTTT. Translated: CASSPHTDTQYF.

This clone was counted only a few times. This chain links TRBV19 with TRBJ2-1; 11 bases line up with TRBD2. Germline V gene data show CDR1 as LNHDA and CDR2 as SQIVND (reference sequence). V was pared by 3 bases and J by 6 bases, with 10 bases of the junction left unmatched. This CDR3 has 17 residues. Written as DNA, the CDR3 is TGTGCCAGTAGTATCCGGGGGCTAGCGGGAGGTTCCAATGAGCAGTTCTTC. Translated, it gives CASSIRGLAGGSNEQFF. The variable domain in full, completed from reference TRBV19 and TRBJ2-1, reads DGGITQSPKYLFRKEGQNVTLSCEQNLNHDAMYWYRQDPGQGLRLIYYSQIVNDFQKGDIAEGYSVSREKKESFPLTVTSAQKNPTAFYLCASSIRGLAGGSNEQFFGPGTRLTVL.

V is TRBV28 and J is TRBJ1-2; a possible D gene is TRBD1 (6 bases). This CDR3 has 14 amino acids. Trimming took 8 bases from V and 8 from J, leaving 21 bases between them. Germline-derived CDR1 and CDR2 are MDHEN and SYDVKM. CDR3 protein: CASGTGHGRIGYTF. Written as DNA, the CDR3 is TGTGCCAGCGGCACGGGACATGGAAGGATCGGCTACACCTTC.

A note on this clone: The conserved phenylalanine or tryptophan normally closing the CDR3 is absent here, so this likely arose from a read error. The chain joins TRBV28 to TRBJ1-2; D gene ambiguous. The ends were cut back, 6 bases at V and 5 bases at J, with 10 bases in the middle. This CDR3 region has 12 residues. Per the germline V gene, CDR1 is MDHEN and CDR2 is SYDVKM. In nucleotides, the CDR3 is TGTGCCAGCAGCCGAGGGCATTATGGCTACACCATC. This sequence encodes CASSRGHYGYTI.

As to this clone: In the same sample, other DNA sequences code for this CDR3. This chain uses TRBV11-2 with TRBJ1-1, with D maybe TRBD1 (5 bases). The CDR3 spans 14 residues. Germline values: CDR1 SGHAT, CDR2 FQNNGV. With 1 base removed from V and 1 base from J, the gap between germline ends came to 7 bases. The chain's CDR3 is CASSLVGQNTEAFF. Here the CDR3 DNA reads TGTGCCAGCAGCTTAGTGGGGCAGAACACTGAAGCTTTCTTT.

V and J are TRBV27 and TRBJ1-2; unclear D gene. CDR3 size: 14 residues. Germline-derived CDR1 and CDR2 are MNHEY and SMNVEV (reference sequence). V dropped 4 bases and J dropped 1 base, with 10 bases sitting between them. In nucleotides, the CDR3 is TGTGCCAGCAGTTCCTCGACCGTTAACTATGGCTACACCTTC. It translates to CASSSSTVNYGYTF.

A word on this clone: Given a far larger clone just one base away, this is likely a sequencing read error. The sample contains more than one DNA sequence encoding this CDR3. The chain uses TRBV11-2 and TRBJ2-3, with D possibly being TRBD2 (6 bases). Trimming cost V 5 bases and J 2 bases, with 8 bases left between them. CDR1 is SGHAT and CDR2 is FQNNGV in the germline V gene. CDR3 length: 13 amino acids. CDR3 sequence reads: CASSPGATDTQYF. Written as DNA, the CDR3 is TGTGCCAGCAGCCCGGGAGCCACAGATACGCAGTATTTT.

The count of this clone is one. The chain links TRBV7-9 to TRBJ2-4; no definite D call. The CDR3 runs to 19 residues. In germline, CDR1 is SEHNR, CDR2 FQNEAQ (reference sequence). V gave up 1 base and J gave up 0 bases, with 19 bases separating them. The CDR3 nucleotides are TGTGCCAGCAGCTTAGACGCCCTTGGTGGTTCCCTAGCCAAAAACATTCAGTACTTC. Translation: CASSLDALGGSLAKNIQYF.

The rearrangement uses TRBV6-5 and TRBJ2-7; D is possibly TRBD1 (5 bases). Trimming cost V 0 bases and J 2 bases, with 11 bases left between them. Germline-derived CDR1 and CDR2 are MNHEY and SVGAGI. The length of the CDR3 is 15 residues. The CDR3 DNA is TGTGCCAGCAGTTACTCGAACAGGCTTACCTACGAGCAGTACTTC. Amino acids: CASSYSNRLTYEQYF.

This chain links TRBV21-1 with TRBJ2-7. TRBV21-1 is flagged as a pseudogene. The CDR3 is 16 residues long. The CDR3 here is CASSKGRAPLSYEQYF. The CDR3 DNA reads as TGTGCCAGCAGCAAAGGACGGGCACCACTGTCCTACGAGCAGTACTTC.